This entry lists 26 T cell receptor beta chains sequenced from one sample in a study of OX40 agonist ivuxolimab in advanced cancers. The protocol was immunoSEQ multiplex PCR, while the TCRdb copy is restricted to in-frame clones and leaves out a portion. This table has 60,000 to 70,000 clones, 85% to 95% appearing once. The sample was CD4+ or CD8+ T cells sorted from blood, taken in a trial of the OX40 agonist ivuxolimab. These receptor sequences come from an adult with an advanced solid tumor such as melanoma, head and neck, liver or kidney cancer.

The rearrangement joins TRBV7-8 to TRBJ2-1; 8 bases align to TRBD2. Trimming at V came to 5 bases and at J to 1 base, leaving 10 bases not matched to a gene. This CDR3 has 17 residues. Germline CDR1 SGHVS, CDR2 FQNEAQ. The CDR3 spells CASSQEGTSLSYNEQFF. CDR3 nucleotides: TGTGCCAGCAGCCAAGAGGGGACTAGTCTTTCCTACAATGAGCAGTTCTTC.

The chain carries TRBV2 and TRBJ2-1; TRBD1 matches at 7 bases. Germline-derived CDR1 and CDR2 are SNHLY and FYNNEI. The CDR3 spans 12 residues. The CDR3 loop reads CTNRGQYNEQFF. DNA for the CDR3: TGTACCAACAGGGGCCAATACAATGAGCAGTTCTTC. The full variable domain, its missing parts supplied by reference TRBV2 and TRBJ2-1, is EPEVTQTPSHQVTQMGQEVILRCVPISNHLYFYWYRQILGQKVEFLVSFYNNEISEKSEIFDDQFSVERPDGSNFTLKIRSTKLEDSAMYFCTNRGQYNEQFFGPGTRLTVL.

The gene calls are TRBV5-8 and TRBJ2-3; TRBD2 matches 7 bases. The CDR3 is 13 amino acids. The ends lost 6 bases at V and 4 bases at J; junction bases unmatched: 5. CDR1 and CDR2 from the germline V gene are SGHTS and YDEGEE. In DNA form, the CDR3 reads TGTGCCAGCACCCCTCGGGAGGCAGATACGCAGTATTTT. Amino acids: CASTPREADTQYF. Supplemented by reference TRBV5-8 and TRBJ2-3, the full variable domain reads EAGVTQSPTHLIKTRGQQATLRCSPISGHTSVYWYQQALGLGLQFLLWYDEGEERNRGNFPPRFSGRQFPNYSSELNVNALELEDSALYLCASTPREADTQYFGPGTRLTVL.

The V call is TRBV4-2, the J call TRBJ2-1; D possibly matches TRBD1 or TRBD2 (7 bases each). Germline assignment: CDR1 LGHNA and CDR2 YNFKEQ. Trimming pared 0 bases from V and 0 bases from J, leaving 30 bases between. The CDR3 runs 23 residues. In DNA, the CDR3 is TGTGCCAGCAGCCAAGATCGTCTAGGGGAAGGGGGCGGGAGCAGATACTCCTACAATGAGCAGTTCTTC. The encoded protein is CASSQDRLGEGGGSRYSYNEQFF.

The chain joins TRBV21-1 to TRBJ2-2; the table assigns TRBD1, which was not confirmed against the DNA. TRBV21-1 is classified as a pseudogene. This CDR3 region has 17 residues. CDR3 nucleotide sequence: TGTGCCAGCAGATATCACCTGACAGGTCGGGGCCCCGGGGAGCTGTTTTTT. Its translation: CASRYHLTGRGPGELFF.

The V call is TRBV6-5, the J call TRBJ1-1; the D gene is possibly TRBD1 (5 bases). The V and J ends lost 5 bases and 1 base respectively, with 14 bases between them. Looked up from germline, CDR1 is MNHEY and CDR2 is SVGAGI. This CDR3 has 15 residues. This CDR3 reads CASSQGHPANTEAFF. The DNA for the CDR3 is TGTGCCAGCAGTCAAGGACACCCGGCGAACACTGAAGCTTTCTTT.

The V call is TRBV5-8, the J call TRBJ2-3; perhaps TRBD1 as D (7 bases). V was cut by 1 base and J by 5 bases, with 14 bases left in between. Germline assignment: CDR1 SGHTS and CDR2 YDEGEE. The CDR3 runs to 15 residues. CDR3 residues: CASSLLPGGGDTQYF. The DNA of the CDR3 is TGTGCCAGCAGCTTGCTGCCAGGGGGAGGAGATACGCAGTATTTT.

Written as DNA, the CDR3 is TGTGCCAGCAGCTTAGAGCCGGCTAGCGGGTTCACAGATACGCAGTATTTT. It encodes CASSLEPASGFTDTQYF. The chain recombines TRBV11-2 with TRBJ2-3; 8 bases line up with TRBD2. Germline values: CDR1 SGHAT, CDR2 FQNNGV. The CDR3 sequence is 17 residues long. V was clipped by 0 bases and J by 2 bases; unmatched bases: 7. The whole variable domain, remainder taken from reference TRBV11-2 and TRBJ2-3, is EAGVAQSPRYKIIEKRQSVAFWCNPISGHATLYWYQQILGQGPKLLIQFQNNGVVDDSQLPKDRFSAERLKGVDSTLKIQPAKLEDSAVYLCASSLEPASGFTDTQYFGPGTRLTVL.

The CDR3: CASSPTLAGLEETQYF. Written as DNA, the CDR3 is TGTGCCAGCAGCCCGACCTTAGCGGGATTAGAAGAGACCCAGTACTTC. The V gene is TRBV7-9, the J gene TRBJ2-5, with 8 bases matching TRBD2. The CDR3 is made up of 16 amino acids. The germline V gene has CDR1 SEHNR and CDR2 FQNEAQ (reference sequence). The junction had 11 bases not matched to a gene; V was cut back by 5 bases and J by 3 bases.

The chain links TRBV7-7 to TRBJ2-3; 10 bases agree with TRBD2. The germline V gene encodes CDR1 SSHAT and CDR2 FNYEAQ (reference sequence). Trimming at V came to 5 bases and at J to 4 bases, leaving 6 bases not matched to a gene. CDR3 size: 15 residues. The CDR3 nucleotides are TGTGCCAGCAGCCGGGGGACTAGCGCGCCAGATACGCAGTATTTT. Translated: CASSRGTSAPDTQYF.

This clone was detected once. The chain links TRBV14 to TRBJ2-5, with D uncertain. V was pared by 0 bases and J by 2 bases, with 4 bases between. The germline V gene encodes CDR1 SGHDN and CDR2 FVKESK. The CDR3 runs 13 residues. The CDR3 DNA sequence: TGTGCCAGCAGCCAAGACATACAAGAGACCCAGTACTTC. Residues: CASSQDIQETQYF.

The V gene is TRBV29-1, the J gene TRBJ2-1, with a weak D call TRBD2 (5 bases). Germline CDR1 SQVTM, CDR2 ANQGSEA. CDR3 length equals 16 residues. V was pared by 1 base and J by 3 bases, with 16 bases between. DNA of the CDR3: TGCAGCGTTGAAGGGGATGGGCGGGTATACTACAATGAGCAGTTCTTC. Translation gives CSVEGDGRVYYNEQFF.

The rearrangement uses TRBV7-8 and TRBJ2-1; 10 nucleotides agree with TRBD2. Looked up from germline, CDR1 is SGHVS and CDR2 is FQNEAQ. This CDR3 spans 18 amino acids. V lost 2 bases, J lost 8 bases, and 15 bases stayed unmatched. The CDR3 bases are TGTGCCAGCAGCTTAAAAGGAGGGTACACTAGCGGGACGGATGAGCAGTTCTTC. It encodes CASSLKGGYTSGTDEQFF.

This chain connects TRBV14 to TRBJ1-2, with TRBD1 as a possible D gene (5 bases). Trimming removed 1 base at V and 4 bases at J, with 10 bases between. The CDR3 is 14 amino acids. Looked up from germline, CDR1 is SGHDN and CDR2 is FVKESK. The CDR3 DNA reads TGTGCCAGCAGCCAAGCGACCGGGGGCTATGGCTACACCTTC. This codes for CASSQATGGYGYTF. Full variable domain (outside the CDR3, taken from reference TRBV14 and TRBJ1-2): EAGVTQFPSHSVIEKGQTVTLRCDPISGHDNLYWYRRVMGKEIKFLLHFVKESKQDESGMPNNRFLAERTGGTYSTLKVQPAELEDSGVYFCASSQATGGYGYTFGSGTRLTVV.

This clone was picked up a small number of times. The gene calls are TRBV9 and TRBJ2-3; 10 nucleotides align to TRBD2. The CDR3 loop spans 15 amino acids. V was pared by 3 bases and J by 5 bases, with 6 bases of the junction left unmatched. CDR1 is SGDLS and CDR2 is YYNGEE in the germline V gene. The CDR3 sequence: CASSGSGRAGDTQYF. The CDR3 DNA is TGTGCCAGCAGCGGGAGCGGGAGGGCGGGAGATACGCAGTATTTT.

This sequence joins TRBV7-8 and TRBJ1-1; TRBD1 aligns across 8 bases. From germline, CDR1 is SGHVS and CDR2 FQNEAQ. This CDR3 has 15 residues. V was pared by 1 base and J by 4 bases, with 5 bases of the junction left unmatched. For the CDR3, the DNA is TGTGCCAGCAGCTTAGGTAGACAGGGGCTCACTGAAGCTTTCTTT. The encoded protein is CASSLGRQGLTEAFF.

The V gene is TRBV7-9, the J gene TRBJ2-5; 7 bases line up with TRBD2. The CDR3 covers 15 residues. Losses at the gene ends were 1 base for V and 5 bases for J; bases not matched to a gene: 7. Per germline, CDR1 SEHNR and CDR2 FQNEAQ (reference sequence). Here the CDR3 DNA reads TGTGCCAGCAGCTTAGACGCGGGAGTCGGGGAGACCCAGTACTTC. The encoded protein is CASSLDAGVGETQYF.

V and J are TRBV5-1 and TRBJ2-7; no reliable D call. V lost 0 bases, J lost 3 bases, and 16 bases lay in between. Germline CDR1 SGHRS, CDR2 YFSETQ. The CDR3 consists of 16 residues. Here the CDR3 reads CASSLVSADLHYEQYF. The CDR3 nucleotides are TGCGCCAGCAGCTTGGTTTCGGCGGACCTCCACTACGAGCAGTACTTC.

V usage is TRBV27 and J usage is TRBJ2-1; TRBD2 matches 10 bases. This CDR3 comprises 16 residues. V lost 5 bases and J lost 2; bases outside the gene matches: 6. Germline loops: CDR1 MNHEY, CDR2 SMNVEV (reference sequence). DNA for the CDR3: TGTGCCAGCAGTCCGCCGGGACTAGCGACCTACAATGAGCAGTTCTTC. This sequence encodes CASSPPGLATYNEQFF.

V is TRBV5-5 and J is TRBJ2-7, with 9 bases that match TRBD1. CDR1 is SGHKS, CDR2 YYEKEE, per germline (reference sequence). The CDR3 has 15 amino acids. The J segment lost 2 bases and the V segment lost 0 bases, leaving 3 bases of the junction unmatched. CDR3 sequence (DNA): TGTGCCAGCAGCTTGGGGTGGGACAGGGCCTACGAGCAGTACTTC. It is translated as CASSLGWDRAYEQYF.

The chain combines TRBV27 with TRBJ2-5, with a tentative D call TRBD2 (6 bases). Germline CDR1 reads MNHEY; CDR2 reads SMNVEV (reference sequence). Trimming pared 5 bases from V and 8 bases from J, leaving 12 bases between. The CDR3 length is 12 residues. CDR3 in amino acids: CASSGARGTQYF. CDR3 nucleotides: TGTGCCAGCAGTGGTGCGCGGGGTACCCAGTACTTC.

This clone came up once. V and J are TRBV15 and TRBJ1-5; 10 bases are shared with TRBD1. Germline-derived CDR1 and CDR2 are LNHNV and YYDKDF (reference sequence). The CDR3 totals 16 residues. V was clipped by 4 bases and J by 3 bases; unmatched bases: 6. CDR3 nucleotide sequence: TGTGCCACCAGCACGGGGACAGGGGCACACAATCAGCCCCAGCATTTT. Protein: CATSTGTGAHNQPQHF.

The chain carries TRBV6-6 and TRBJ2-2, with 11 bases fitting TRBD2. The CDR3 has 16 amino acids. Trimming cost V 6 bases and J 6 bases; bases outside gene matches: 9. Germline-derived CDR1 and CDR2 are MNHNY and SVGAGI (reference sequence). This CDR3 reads CASSLIAGGPPGELFF. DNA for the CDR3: TGTGCCAGCAGCTTGATAGCGGGAGGGCCCCCCGGGGAGCTGTTTTTT.

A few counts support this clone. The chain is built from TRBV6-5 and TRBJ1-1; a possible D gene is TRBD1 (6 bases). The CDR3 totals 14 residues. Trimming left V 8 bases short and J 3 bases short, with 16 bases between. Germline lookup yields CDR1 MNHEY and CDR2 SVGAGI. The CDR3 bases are TGTGCCAGCCTAAGTCGAGGGGGGTACACTGAAGCTTTCTTT. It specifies CASLSRGGYTEAFF.

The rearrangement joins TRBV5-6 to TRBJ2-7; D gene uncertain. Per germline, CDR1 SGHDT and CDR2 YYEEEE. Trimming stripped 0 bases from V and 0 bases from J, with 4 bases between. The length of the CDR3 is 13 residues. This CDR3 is CASSLGSSYEQYF. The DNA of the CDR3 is TGTGCCAGCAGCTTGGGGAGCTCCTACGAGCAGTACTTC.

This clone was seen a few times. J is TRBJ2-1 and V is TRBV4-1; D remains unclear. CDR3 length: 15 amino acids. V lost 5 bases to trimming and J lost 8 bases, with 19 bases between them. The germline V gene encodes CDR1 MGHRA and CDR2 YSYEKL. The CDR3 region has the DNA TGCGCCAGCAGCAAGCGTACAGAATACAATGATGAGCAGTTCTTC. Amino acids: CASSKRTEYNDEQFF.